These T cell receptor beta chains were read from a single sample in a study of cytomegalovirus exposure and HLA in healthy donors. Libraries were prepared by immunoSEQ multiplex PCR; TCRdb keeps only in-frame clonotypes and omits some of them. The table records 130,000 to 150,000 clones, 60% to 80% of them present only once. Material for sequencing was PBMCs. All receptors come from a man aged 18 to 29 in good health and CMV-seronegative. CDR3s include the opening cysteine and the closing phenylalanine or tryptophan. D genes are given only for firm matches. Where a row states a size, it is once, few, many or the class of an expanded clone; other rows omit it.

V,size,D,J,CDR3,DNA
TRBV7-2,-,-,TRBJ1-1,CASSLDSNTEAFF,TGTGCCAGCAGCTTAGACTCGAACACTGAAGCTTTCTTT
TRBV7-2,-,-,TRBJ1-6,CTSSLDGRGDSPLHF,TGTACCAGCAGCTTAGATGGGAGGGGGGATTCACCCCTCCACTTT
TRBV6-1,-,-,TRBJ2-7,CASSEWTAYEQYF,TGTGCCAGCAGTGAGTGGACAGCTTACGAGCAGTACTTC
TRBV30,-,TRBD2,TRBJ2-1,CAWSGLAVNYNEQFF,TGTGCCTGGAGTGGCCTAGCGGTGAACTACAATGAGCAGTTCTTC
TRBV6-5,-,TRBD1,TRBJ2-5,CASSPGQGTEETQYF,TGTGCCAGCAGTCCGGGACAGGGAACCGAAGAGACCCAGTACTTC
TRBV4-3,-,-,TRBJ1-1,CASSQRGDGEAFF,TGCGCCAGCAGCCAACGCGGGGACGGAGAAGCTTTCTTT
TRBV2,-,TRBD2,TRBJ2-5,CASMGRGETQYF,TGTGCCAGCATGGGGAGGGGTGAGACCCAGTACTTC
TRBV25-1,-,-,TRBJ1-5,CASMGGLGNQPQHF,TGTGCCAGCATGGGCGGGCTGGGCAATCAGCCCCAGCATTTT
TRBV6-1,-,TRBD1,TRBJ1-2,CASSEALRDRIFYGYTF,TGTGCCAGCAGTGAAGCGCTTCGGGACAGGATTTTCTATGGCTACACCTTC
TRBV29-1,-,-,TRBJ1-2,CSVGSGAGNYGYTF,TGCAGCGTTGGGTCAGGGGCCGGTAACTATGGCTACACCTTC
TRBV7-8,-,TRBD1,TRBJ1-2,CASSLATGAGYGYTF,TGTGCCAGCAGCTTGGCGACAGGGGCAGGGTATGGCTACACCTTC
TRBV5-1,-,-,TRBJ2-3,CASTYGPGADTQYF,TGCGCCAGCACCTACGGGCCGGGGGCAGATACGCAGTATTTT
TRBV4-3,-,-,TRBJ2-3,CASSPQMERDTQYF,TGCGCCAGCAGCCCCCAAATGGAGCGAGATACGCAGTATTTT
TRBV10-3,-,-,TRBJ2-1,CAISESTGYNEQFF,TGTGCCATCAGTGAGTCAACAGGTTACAATGAGCAGTTCTTC
TRBV2,-,TRBD1,TRBJ2-1,CASSEQGAGNEQFF,TGTGCCAGCAGTGAACAGGGGGCAGGCAATGAGCAGTTCTTC
TRBV6-5,-,TRBD1,TRBJ1-5,CASSFDRVSPQHF,TGTGCCAGCAGTTTCGACAGGGTTTCTCCCCAGCATTTT
TRBV30,-,TRBD1,TRBJ1-3,CAWSRDSGSGNTIYF,TGTGCCTGGAGCCGGGACAGCGGCTCTGGAAACACCATATATTTT
TRBV15,once,TRBD2,TRBJ2-1,CATSNQGLAGTYNEQFF,TGTGCCACCAGCAACCAGGGACTAGCGGGGACCTACAATGAGCAGTTCTTC
TRBV6-4,-,TRBD2,TRBJ2-3,CASSVGAGGTDTQYF,TGTGCCAGCTCGGTGGGTGCGGGAGGCACAGATACGCAGTATTTT
TRBV4-1,once,-,TRBJ2-1,CASGALSLDEQFF,TGCGCCAGCGGTGCCCTAAGTCTGGATGAGCAGTTCTTC
TRBV10-3,-,-,TRBJ2-1,CAISEPLLGGSYNEQFF,TGTGCCATCAGTGAACCCCTTCTGGGAGGCTCCTACAATGAGCAGTTCTTC
TRBV6-5,-,-,TRBJ2-3,CASKTGGAADTQYF,TGTGCCAGCAAAACAGGGGGGGCGGCAGATACGCAGTATTTT
TRBV5-1,-,TRBD1,TRBJ2-7,CASRRGQPYEQYF,TGCGCCAGCAGACGGGGACAGCCCTACGAGCAGTACTTC
TRBV4-3,-,-,TRBJ1-1,CASSQEPSGTEAFF,TGCGCCAGCAGCCAAGAACCGAGTGGCACTGAAGCTTTCTTT
TRBV5-1,once,-,TRBJ2-5,CASREPQETQYF,TGCGCCAGCAGGGAGCCCCAAGAGACCCAGTACTTC
TRBV5-1,-,-,TRBJ2-2,CASSSTHGILRGTNTGELFF,TGCGCCAGCAGCTCGACCCACGGGATTCTTCGGGGGACGAACACCGGGGAGCTGTTTTTT
TRBV7-3,-,TRBD1,TRBJ1-2,CASSGGGQGVGYTF,TGTGCCAGCAGCGGGGGGGGACAGGGGGTTGGCTACACCTTC
TRBV6-1,-,-,TRBJ2-5,CASIKGGPEETQYF,TGTGCCAGCATTAAGGGGGGGCCGGAAGAGACCCAGTACTTC
TRBV11-2,-,-,TRBJ1-2,CASSLNRAGYTF,TGTGCCAGCAGCTTAAACAGGGCCGGCTACACCTTC
TRBV7-2,-,-,TRBJ2-7,CASSRGGVGEQYF,TGTGCCAGCAGCCGAGGGGGGGTAGGTGAGCAGTACTTC
TRBV6-5,-,-,TRBJ2-7,CASSYSAQYEQYF,TGTGCCAGCAGTTACTCGGCCCAGTACGAGCAGTACTTC
TRBV9,-,TRBD1,TRBJ2-1,CASSVDRGRGEQFF,TGTGCCAGCAGCGTCGACAGGGGTAGGGGTGAGCAGTTCTTC
TRBV6-1,-,TRBD1,TRBJ2-5,CASSKTGGTGQTQYF,TGTGCCAGCAGTAAGACAGGGGGTACGGGGCAGACCCAGTACTTC
TRBV27,-,TRBD2,TRBJ2-7,CASSLRLAGAYEQYF,TGTGCCAGCAGTCTACGACTAGCGGGGGCCTACGAGCAGTACTTC
TRBV4-2,few,-,TRBJ1-1,CASSQDQGRVTEAFF,TGTGCCAGCAGCCAAGATCAAGGCAGGGTAACTGAAGCTTTCTTT
TRBV19,-,TRBD1,TRBJ1-4,CASRRASGQYEKLFF,TGTGCCAGTAGACGAGCCTCGGGACAGTATGAAAAACTGTTTTTT
TRBV7-2,-,-,TRBJ1-5,CASRSGGQPQHF,TGTGCCAGCCGATCAGGAGGTCAGCCCCAGCATTTT
TRBV18,-,-,TRBJ1-3,CASSPGVFASGNTIYF,TGTGCCAGCTCACCGGGAGTTTTCGCCTCTGGAAACACCATATATTTT
TRBV2,few,-,TRBJ1-5,CASSEDSSGGEVQPQHF,TGTGCCAGCAGTGAAGATTCGAGCGGGGGCGAGGTGCAGCCCCAGCATTTT
TRBV18,-,TRBD1,TRBJ1-5,CASSARQGSNQPQHF,TGTGCCAGCTCAGCCAGACAGGGTAGCAATCAGCCCCAGCATTTT
TRBV19,-,TRBD1,TRBJ2-5,CASSGTVQETQYF,TGTGCCAGTAGTGGGACAGTCCAAGAGACCCAGTACTTC
TRBV7-2,-,TRBD1,TRBJ1-5,CASSVDRDRGYGRDQPQHF,TGTGCCAGCTCGGTAGACCGGGACAGGGGGTACGGCAGGGATCAGCCCCAGCATTTT
TRBV19,-,-,TRBJ1-1,CASSIFLTNTNTEAFF,TGTGCCAGTAGTATTTTTCTGACAAATACGAACACTGAAGCTTTCTTT
TRBV27,-,-,TRBJ1-2,CASSDTSYGYTF,TGTGCCAGTAGTGACACCTCCTATGGCTACACCTTC
TRBV5-1,-,-,TRBJ2-7,CASSLSQREQYF,TGCGCCAGCAGCTTGAGCCAGCGCGAGCAGTACTTC
TRBV5-6,-,TRBD1,TRBJ2-7,CASSLGQDGGQYF,TGTGCCAGCAGCCTGGGACAGGATGGTGGGCAGTACTTC
TRBV6-5,-,-,TRBJ1-6,CASSYRTAQSPLHF,TGTGCCAGCAGTTACAGGACAGCCCAATCACCCCTCCACTTT
TRBV19,-,TRBD1,TRBJ1-2,CASSTDPGTASWNTF,TGTGCCAGTAGTACGGACCCTGGGACAGCCTCATGGAACACCTTC
TRBV11-2,-,-,TRBJ2-2,CASSSRGPTGELFF,TGTGCCAGCAGCTCTAGAGGTCCCACCGGGGAGCTGTTTTTT
TRBV5-1,-,TRBD1,TRBJ1-5,CASSLEGGSQPQHF,TGCGCCAGCAGCTTGGAAGGGGGCAGTCAGCCCCAGCATTTT
TRBV6-6,few,-,TRBJ1-3,CASSIQGSSGNTIYF,TGTGCCAGCAGTATTCAGGGGAGCTCTGGAAACACCATATATTTT
TRBV30,few,-,TRBJ1-3,CAWSHWTAGNTIYF,TGTGCCTGGAGCCATTGGACAGCCGGAAACACCATATATTTT